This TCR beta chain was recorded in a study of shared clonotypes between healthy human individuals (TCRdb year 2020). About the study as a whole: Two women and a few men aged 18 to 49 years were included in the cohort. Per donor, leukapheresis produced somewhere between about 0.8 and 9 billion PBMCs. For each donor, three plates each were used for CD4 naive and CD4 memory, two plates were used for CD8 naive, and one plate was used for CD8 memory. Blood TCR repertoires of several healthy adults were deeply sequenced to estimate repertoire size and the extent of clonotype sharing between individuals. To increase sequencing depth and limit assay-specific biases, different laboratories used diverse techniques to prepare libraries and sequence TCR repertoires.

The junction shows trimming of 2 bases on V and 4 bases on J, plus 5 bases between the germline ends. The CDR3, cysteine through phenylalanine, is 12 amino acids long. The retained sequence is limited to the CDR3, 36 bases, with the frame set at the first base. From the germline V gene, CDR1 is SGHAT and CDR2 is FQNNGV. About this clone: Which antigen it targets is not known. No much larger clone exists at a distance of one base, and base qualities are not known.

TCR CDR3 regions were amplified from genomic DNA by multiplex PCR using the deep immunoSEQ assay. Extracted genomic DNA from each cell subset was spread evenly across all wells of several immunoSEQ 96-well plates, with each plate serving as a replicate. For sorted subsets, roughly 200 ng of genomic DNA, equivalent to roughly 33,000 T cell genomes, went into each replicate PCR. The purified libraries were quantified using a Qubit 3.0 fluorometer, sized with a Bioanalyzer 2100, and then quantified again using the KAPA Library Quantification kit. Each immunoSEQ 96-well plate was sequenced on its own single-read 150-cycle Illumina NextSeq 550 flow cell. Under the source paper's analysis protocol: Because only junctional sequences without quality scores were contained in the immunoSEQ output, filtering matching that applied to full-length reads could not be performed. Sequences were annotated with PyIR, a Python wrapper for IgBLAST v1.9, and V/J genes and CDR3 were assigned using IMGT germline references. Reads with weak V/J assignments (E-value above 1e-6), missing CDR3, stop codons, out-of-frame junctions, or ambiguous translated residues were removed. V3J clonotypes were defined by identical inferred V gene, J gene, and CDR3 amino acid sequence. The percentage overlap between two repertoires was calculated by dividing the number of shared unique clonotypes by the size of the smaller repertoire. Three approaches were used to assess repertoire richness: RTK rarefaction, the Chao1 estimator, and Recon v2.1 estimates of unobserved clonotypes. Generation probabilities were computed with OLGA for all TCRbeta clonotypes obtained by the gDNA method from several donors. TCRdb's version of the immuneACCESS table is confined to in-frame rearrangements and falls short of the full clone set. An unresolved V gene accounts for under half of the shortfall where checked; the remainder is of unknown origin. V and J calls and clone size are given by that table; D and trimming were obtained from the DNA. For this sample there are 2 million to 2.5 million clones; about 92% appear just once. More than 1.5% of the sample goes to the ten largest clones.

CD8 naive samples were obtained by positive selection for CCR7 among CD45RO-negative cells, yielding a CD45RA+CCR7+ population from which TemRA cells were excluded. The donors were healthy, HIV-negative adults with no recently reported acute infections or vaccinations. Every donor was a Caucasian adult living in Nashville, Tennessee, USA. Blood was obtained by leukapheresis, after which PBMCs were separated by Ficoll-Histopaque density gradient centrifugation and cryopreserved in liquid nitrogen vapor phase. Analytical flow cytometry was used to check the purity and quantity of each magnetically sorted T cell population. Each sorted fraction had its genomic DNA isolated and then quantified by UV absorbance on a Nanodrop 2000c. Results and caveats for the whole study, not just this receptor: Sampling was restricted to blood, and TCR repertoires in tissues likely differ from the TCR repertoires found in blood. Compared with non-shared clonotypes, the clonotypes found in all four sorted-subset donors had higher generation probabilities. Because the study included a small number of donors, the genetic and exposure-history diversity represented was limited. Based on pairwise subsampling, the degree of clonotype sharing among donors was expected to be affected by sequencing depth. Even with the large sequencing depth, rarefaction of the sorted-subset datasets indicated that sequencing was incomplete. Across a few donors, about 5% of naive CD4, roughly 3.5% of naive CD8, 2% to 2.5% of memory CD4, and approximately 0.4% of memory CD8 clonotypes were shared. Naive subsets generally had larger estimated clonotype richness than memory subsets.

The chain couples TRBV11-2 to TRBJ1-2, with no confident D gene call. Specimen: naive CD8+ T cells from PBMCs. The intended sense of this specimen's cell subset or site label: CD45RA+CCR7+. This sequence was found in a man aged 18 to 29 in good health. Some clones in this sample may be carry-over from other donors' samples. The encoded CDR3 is CASSLNVYGYTF. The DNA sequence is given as TGTGCCAGCAGCTTAAACGTCTATGGCTACACCTTC.